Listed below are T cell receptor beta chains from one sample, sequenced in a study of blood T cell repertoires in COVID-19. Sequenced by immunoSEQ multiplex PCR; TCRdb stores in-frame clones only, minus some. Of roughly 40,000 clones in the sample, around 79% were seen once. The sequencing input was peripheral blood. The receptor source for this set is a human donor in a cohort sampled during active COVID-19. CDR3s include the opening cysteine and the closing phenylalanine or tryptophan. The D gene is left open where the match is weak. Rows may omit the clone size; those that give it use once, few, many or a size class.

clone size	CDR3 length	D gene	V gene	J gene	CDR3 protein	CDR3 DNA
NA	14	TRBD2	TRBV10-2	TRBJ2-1	CASSATSVYNEQFF	TGCGCCAGCAGTGCGACTAGCGTATACAATGAGCAGTTCTTC
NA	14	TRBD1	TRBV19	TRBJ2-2	CASSFATGTRELFF	TGTGCCAGTAGTTTCGCGACAGGGACCCGGGAGCTGTTTTTT
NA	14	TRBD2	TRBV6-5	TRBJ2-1	CASSQRESYNEQFF	TGTGCCAGCAGCCAGCGGGAGTCCTACAATGAGCAGTTCTTC
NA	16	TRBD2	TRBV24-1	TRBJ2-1	CATSDLGAGEANEQFF	TGTGCCACCAGTGATTTGGGAGCGGGAGAAGCCAATGAGCAGTTCTTC
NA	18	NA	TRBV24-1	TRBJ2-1	CATSDPFRGSKQYNEQFF	TGTGCCACCAGTGACCCCTTTCGAGGGAGCAAACAATACAATGAGCAGTTCTTC
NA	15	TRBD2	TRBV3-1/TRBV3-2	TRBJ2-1	CASSQGQSGSQEQFF	TGTGCCAGCAGCCAAGGGCAGAGCGGGAGTCAAGAGCAGTTCTTC
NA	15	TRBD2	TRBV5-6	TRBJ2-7	CASSPASGSPYEQYF	TGTGCCAGCAGCCCGGCTAGCGGGAGTCCGTACGAGCAGTACTTC
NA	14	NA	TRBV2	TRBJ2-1	CATQEDPTGYEQFF	TGTGCCACCCAAGAAGACCCCACGGGATATGAGCAGTTCTTC
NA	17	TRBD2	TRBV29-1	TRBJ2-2	CSVDSARGRDGTGELFF	TGCAGCGTTGACTCTGCGCGCGGGAGGGACGGCACCGGGGAGCTGTTTTTT
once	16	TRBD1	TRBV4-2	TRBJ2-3	CASSQNPGTGEDTQYF	TGTGCCAGCAGCCAAAATCCCGGGACAGGGGAGGATACGCAGTATTTT
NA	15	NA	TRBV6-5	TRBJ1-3	CASSSSTISGNTIYF	TGTGCCAGCAGTTCCAGTACCATCTCTGGAAACACCATATATTTT
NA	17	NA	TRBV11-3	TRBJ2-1	CASSLAGSSPSYNEQFF	TGTGCCAGCAGCTTAGCGGGTAGCAGCCCCTCCTACAATGAGCAGTTCTTC
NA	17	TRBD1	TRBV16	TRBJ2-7	CASSLIYGTAEPYEQYF	TGTGCCAGCAGCCTAATCTACGGGACAGCAGAACCATACGAGCAGTACTTC
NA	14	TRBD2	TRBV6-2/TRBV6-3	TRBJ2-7	CASSWGLASYEQYF	TGTGCCAGCAGTTGGGGACTAGCTTCCTACGAGCAGTACTTC
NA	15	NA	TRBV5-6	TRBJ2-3	CASSFGGVAVDTQYF	TGTGCCAGCAGCTTCGGAGGGGTGGCCGTAGATACGCAGTATTTT
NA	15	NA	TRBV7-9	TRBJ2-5	CASSLNSGGQETQYF	TGTGCCAGCAGCTTGAACTCAGGAGGGCAAGAGACCCAGTACTTC
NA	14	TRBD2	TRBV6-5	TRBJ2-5	CASLTGGGEETQYF	TGTGCCAGCCTAACCGGGGGGGGCGAAGAGACCCAGTACTTC
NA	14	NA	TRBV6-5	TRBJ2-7	CASSRLTRPNEQYF	TGTGCCAGCAGCCGACTCACACGACCTAACGAGCAGTACTTC
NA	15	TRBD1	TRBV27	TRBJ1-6	CASSFSWTGKSPLHF	TGTGCCAGCAGTTTTAGCTGGACAGGGAAATCACCCCTCCACTTT
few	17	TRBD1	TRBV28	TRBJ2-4	CASSSSGTGGAKNIQYF	TGTGCCAGCAGCTCCTCCGGGACAGGGGGCGCCAAAAACATTCAGTACTTC
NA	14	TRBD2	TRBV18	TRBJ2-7	CASSPASGNNEQYF	TGTGCCAGCTCACCAGCTAGCGGGAACAACGAGCAGTACTTC
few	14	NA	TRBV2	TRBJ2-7	CASSDTGHPYEQYF	TGTGCCAGCAGTGACACGGGACATCCCTACGAGCAGTACTTC
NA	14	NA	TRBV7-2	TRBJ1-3	CASSLSGGGNTIYF	TGTGCCAGCAGCCTTTCTGGAGGGGGAAACACCATATATTTT